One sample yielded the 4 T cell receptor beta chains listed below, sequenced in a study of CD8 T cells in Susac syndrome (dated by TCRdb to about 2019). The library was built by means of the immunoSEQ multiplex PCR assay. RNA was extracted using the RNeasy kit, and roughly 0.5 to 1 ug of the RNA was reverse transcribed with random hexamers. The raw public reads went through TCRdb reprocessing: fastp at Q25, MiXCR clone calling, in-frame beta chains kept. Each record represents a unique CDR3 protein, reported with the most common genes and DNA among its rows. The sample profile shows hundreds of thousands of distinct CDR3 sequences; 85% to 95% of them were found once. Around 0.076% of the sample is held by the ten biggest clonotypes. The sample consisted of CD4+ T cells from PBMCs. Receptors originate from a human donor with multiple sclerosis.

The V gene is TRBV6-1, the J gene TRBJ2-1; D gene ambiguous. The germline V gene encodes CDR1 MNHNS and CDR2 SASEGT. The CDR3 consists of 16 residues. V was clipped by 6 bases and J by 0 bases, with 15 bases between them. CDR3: CASRSRPIRSYNEQFF. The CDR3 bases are TGTGCCAGCAGATCCCGACCCATTCGCTCCTACAATGAGCAGTTCTTC.

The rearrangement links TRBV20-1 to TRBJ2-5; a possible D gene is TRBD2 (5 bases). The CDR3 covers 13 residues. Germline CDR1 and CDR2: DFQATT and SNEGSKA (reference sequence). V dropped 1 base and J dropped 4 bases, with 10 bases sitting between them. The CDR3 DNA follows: TGCAGTGCTAGAGCCGCAGGACTAGAGACCCAGTACTTC. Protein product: CSARAAGLETQYF.

CDR3 loop: CASSLDRGPSGDTQYF. The CDR3 DNA reads as TGTGCCAGCAGCCTGGACAGGGGCCCCTCCGGAGATACGCAGTATTTT. V gene TRBV2 combines with J gene TRBJ2-3, with TRBD1 identical over 9 bases. CDR1 SNHLY and CDR2 FYNNEI come from the germline V gene. Trimming cost V 6 bases and J 5 bases; bases outside gene matches: 12. This CDR3 region has 16 residues.

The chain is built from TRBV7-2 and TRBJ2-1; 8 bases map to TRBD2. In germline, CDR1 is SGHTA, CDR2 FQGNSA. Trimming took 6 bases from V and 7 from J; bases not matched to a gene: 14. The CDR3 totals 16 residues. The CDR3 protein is CASRRLAVAGTNEQFF. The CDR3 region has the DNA TGTGCCAGCAGGCGCTTAGCGGTAGCGGGGACAAATGAGCAGTTCTTC.